This T cell receptor (beta chain) was observed in a study of cytomegalovirus exposure and HLA in healthy donors. This CDR3 spans 15 amino acids. The germline gives CDR1 SQVTM, CDR2 ANQGSEA. Regarding this clone: What it recognizes is unknown. One end of the junction is discordant with germline, which a read error may explain.

Broader study findings: Later on, a genetic analysis was performed. It linked a missense variant in DCLRE1C with V- and J-gene trimming of TCR beta. Researchers reported in a later analysis that common viral pathogens appeared linked to several top clusters. Cytomegalovirus association was listed for 164 TCR beta chains.

The PCR used 60 Vbeta and 13 Jbeta primers. Data came from immunoSEQ multiplex PCR; TCRdb stores just in-frame clones and leaves some out. The sample consists of about 130,000 clones, roughly 75% of them appearing once. The chain couples TRBV29-1 to TRBJ2-2; 9 bases fit TRBD1. The TCR comes from a man aged 30 to 45 in good health and CMV-seronegative. Input material: PBMCs. The CDR3 region is CSVEGQGQVNGELFF. Here the CDR3 DNA reads TGCAGCGTGGAAGGACAGGGGCAGGTTAACGGGGAGCTGTTTTTT.